The 22 T cell receptor beta chains below all came from one sample that was sequenced in a study of long-term antiretroviral therapy in people with HIV. Researchers report immunoSEQ v3.0 was run at survey level. The method was immunoSEQ multiplex PCR; TCRdb's version includes in-frame clones alone and lacks a portion of them. The sample records about 25,000 clones, around 80% being singletons. Here the sequenced sample was unsorted PBMCs, taken approximately 4.5 years after starting antiretroviral therapy. The receptors come from a man under 40 with HIV.

This CDR3 reads CASSQDRGTNYGYTF. The CDR3 DNA reads TGCGCCAGCAGCCAGGACAGGGGGACTAACTATGGCTACACCTTC. J is TRBJ1-2 and V is TRBV4-3; 10 nucleotides align to TRBD1. Trimming removed 3 bases from V and 0 bases from J; junction bases left unmatched: 1. The germline gives CDR1 LGHNA, CDR2 YSLEER. There are 15 residues in the CDR3.

The chain couples TRBV28 to TRBJ2-1; TRBD1 agrees at 11 bases. J was trimmed by 7 bases and V by 5 bases; bases with no gene match: 7. CDR3 length: 15 amino acids. CDR1 MDHEN and CDR2 SYDVKM come from the germline V gene. CDR3 sequence reads: CASSGQGAMENEQFF. The CDR3 region has the DNA TGTGCCAGCAGTGGACAGGGGGCGATGGAAAATGAGCAGTTCTTC.

J is TRBJ2-7 and V is TRBV4-2, with D possibly TRBD2 on 6 matching bases. The V gene lost 5 bases and the J gene lost 0 bases, with 20 bases spanning the gap. This CDR3 comprises 17 residues. Germline V lookup: CDR1 LGHNA, CDR2 YNFKEQ. The DNA for the CDR3 is TGTGCCAGCAGCGCCCAAGGAGGGTCGGGAAGCTCCTACGAGCAGTACTTC. Translation gives CASSAQGGSGSSYEQYF.

The rearrangement uses TRBV6-5 and TRBJ1-2, with D possibly being TRBD1 (6 bases). This CDR3 has 14 amino acids. V shed 0 bases and J shed 7 bases, with 12 bases lying between them. Germline V lookup: CDR1 MNHEY, CDR2 SVGAGI. The CDR3 loop reads CASSYSQGQAGYTF. The DNA for the CDR3 is TGTGCCAGCAGTTACTCGCAGGGGCAGGCTGGCTACACCTTC.

The sample holds one count of this clone. The chain couples TRBV5-1 to TRBJ2-7; D ambiguous. Trimming removed 0 bases at V and 7 bases at J, with 17 bases between. The CDR3 covers 15 residues. Germline V gene lookup returns CDR1 SGHRS and CDR2 YFSETQ. The CDR3 DNA sequence: TGCGCCAGCAGCTTGGTAACTGGTGCAATATCGGAGCAGTACTTC. Translation gives CASSLVTGAISEQYF.

The chain has TRBV30 and TRBJ1-1, with D possibly being TRBD1 (6 bases). V was trimmed by 2 bases and J by 4 bases, leaving 20 bases between them. The CDR3 is 16 residues long. CDR1 and CDR2 (germline): GTSNPN, SVGIG (reference sequence). The CDR3 DNA is TGTGCCTGGAGTCCGGCAAACAGGGACACTTTCACTGAAGCTTTCTTT. Translated, it gives CAWSPANRDTFTEAFF.

DNA of the CDR3: TGTGCCAGCAGCTCCCAGCGGGGGTACGAGCAGTACTTC. Its protein product is CASSSQRGYEQYF. V gene TRBV7-2 combines with J gene TRBJ2-7; 8 nucleotides match TRBD2. Germline V gives CDR1 SGHTA, CDR2 FQGNSA. The V and J ends lost 4 bases and 4 bases, in that order; junction bases with no gene match: 3. The CDR3 covers 13 residues.

CDR3 DNA sequence: TGTGCCAGCAGCTCCGGACATAAGGATACGAGCAATCAGCCCCAGCATTTT. It codes for CASSSGHKDTSNQPQHF. This sequence joins TRBV7-6 and TRBJ1-5, with D maybe TRBD1 (5 bases). V lost 4 bases, J lost 1 base, and 17 bases lay in between. This CDR3 is built from 17 residues. Germline CDR1 is SGHVS and CDR2 is FNYEAQ.

Within the sample, this clone is medium-sized. The J gene is TRBJ2-4, the V gene TRBV19; 7 bases match TRBD2. The CDR3 length is 17 residues. Germline CDR1 LNHDA, CDR2 SQIVND (reference sequence). V was clipped by 1 base and J by 1 base; unmatched bases: 7. CDR3 coding DNA: TGTGCCAGTAGTATAGGTGGACTAGTCTGGGCCAAAAACATTCAGTACTTC. This gives the protein CASSIGGLVWAKNIQYF. The variable domain in full, completed from reference TRBV19 and TRBJ2-4, reads DGGITQSPKYLFRKEGQNVTLSCEQNLNHDAMYWYRQDPGQGLRLIYYSQIVNDFQKGDIAEGYSVSREKKESFPLTVTSAQKNPTAFYLCASSIGGLVWAKNIQYFGAGTRLSVL.

The CDR3, as DNA: TGTGCCAGCAGCCAAATTTCCGGACAGGCCTCTAATGAGCAGTTCTTC. Encoded protein: CASSQISGQASNEQFF. The chain has TRBV4-2 and TRBJ2-1, with 7 bases fitting TRBD1. The V segment lost 2 bases and the J segment 7 bases; nucleotides outside the gene matches: 11. The CDR3 is made up of 16 amino acids. Germline loops: CDR1 LGHNA, CDR2 YNFKEQ.

The chain recombines TRBV5-6 with TRBJ1-4; the match to TRBD1 covers 7 bases. The length of the CDR3 is 16 residues. With 2 bases clipped from V and 3 bases from J, the junction kept 7 bases outside the gene matches. Germline V lookup: CDR1 SGHDT, CDR2 YYEEEE. The CDR3 region has the DNA TGTGCCAGCAGCTTCCGAACAGGGGAGCCTAATGAAAAACTGTTTTTT. It yields the protein CASSFRTGEPNEKLFF.

The J gene is TRBJ2-1, the V gene TRBV30; D remains unclear. Looked up from germline, CDR1 is GTSNPN and CDR2 is SVGIG (reference sequence). The ends were cut back, 2 bases at V and 4 bases at J, with 15 bases in the middle. The CDR3 is 15 residues long. For the CDR3, the DNA is TGTGCCTGGAGTCCGTACCAAATTCGTTACAATGAGCAGTTCTTC. This sequence encodes CAWSPYQIRYNEQFF.

The chain joins TRBV7-9 to TRBJ1-2; D not certain. V lost 4 bases, J lost 8 bases, and 8 bases lay in between. The V gene's germline CDR1 is SEHNR and CDR2 FQNEAQ (reference sequence). The CDR3 extends over 11 amino acids. CDR3 region: CASSSGWGYTF. Here the CDR3 DNA reads TGTGCCAGCAGCTCGGGGTGGGGCTACACCTTC.

The chain carries TRBV7-9 and TRBJ2-7; 7 nucleotides match TRBD1. Trimming took 3 bases from V and 2 from J; bases not matched to a gene: 7. This CDR3 is 15 amino acids long. The germline V gene has CDR1 SEHNR and CDR2 FQNEAQ (reference sequence). The CDR3 loop is CASSLSTGNTYEQYF. CDR3 bases: TGTGCCAGCAGCTTGTCGACAGGGAATACCTACGAGCAGTACTTC.

The chain combines TRBV4-1 with TRBJ2-1; perhaps TRBD1 as D (6 bases). Trimming pared 1 base from V and 4 bases from J, leaving 11 bases between. Germline V gene data show CDR1 as MGHRA and CDR2 as YSYEKL. This CDR3 contains 15 residues. DNA of the CDR3: TGCGCCAGCAGCCAAGCAGGGGCGGTGTACAATGAGCAGTTCTTC. It codes for CASSQAGAVYNEQFF.

The J gene is TRBJ2-5, the V gene TRBV5-4, with TRBD2 matching 8 bases. TRBJ2-7 matches the DNA end more closely, so the J call is doubtful. The CDR3 extends over 15 amino acids. CDR1 and CDR2 (germline): SGHNT, YYREEE (reference sequence). The CDR3 bases are TGTGCCAGCAGCCACCGAACGGGGGGGGATTACGAGCAGTACTTC. This gives the protein CASSHRTGGDYEQYF.

V usage is TRBV5-6 and J usage is TRBJ1-1; 7 bases map to TRBD1. Per germline, CDR1 SGHDT and CDR2 YYEEEE. The CDR3 extends over 14 amino acids. Losses at the gene ends were 2 bases for V and 5 bases for J; bases not matched to a gene: 6. CDR3 amino acids: CASSFEQGDTEAFF. The CDR3 region has the DNA TGTGCCAGCAGCTTCGAGCAGGGGGATACTGAAGCTTTCTTT.

This clone showed up just a few times. V gene TRBV6-5 combines with J gene TRBJ2-6; possibly TRBD2 for D (6 bases). The CDR3 extends over 16 amino acids. The germline V gene has CDR1 MNHEY and CDR2 SVGAGI. The V end lost 0 bases, the J end lost 0 bases, and 6 bases lay between the germline ends. The CDR3 loop is CASSYSGGSGANVLTF. The CDR3, as DNA: TGTGCCAGCAGTTACTCGGGGGGCTCTGGGGCCAACGTCCTGACTTTC.

The CDR3 here is CASSDFPQGRGEQFF. In DNA form, the CDR3 reads TGCGCCAGCAGTGACTTCCCTCAAGGCCGGGGTGAGCAGTTCTTC. The chain recombines TRBV10-2 with TRBJ2-1; weak D call: TRBD2 (5 bases). The length of the CDR3 is 15 residues. Per germline, CDR1 WSHSY and CDR2 SAAADI. V was cut by 3 bases and J by 9 bases, with 18 bases left in between.

The chain employs TRBV6-5 and TRBJ1-1; no firm D call. The germline gives CDR1 MNHEY, CDR2 SVGAGI. Trimming removed 5 bases from V and 2 bases from J, with 9 bases in between. This CDR3 is 13 amino acids long. The CDR3, as DNA: TGTGCCAGCAGTAGGGATATCAACACTGAAGCTTTCTTT. It is translated as CASSRDINTEAFF.

About this clone itself: Other DNA sequences in the same sample also yield this CDR3. The rearrangement joins TRBV5-1 to TRBJ2-1, with D perhaps assigned TRBD1 or TRBD2 (6 bases each). Germline V gene data show CDR1 as SGHRS and CDR2 as YFSETQ. Deletions cut 0 bases from V and 0 bases from J, with 7 bases between. This CDR3 is 15 amino acids long. CDR3 amino acids: CASSLEGGSYNEQFF. CDR3 nucleotides: TGCGCCAGCAGCTTGGAGGGGGGCTCCTACAATGAGCAGTTCTTC.

This clone was seen more than once but under ten times. The chain is built from TRBV28 and TRBJ1-2; D might be TRBD1 (5 bases). V was trimmed by 5 bases and J by 4 bases, leaving 14 bases between them. The CDR3 sequence is 14 residues long. From germline, CDR1 is MDHEN and CDR2 SYDVKM. The CDR3 DNA reads as TGTGCCAGCAGTCCCGGGGACCCCTTCTATGGCTACACCTTC. This translates into CASSPGDPFYGYTF.